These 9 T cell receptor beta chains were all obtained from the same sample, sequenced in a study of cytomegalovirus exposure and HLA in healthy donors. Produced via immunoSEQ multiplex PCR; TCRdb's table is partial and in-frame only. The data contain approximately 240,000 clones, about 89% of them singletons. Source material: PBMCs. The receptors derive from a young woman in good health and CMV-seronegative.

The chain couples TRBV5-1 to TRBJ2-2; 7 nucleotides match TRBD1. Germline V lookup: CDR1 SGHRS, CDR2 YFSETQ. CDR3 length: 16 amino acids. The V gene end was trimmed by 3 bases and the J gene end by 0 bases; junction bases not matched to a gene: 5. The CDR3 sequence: CASSSVTGTNTGELFF. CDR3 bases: TGCGCCAGCAGCTCAGTGACAGGGACGAACACCGGGGAGCTGTTTTTT.

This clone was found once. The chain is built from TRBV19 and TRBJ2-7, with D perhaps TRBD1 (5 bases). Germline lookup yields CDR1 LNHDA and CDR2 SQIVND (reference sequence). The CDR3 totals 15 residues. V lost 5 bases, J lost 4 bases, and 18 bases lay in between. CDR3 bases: TGTGCCAGTAGTTGGGCGGCAGGGCAACGGTACGAGCAGTACTTC. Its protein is CASSWAAGQRYEQYF.

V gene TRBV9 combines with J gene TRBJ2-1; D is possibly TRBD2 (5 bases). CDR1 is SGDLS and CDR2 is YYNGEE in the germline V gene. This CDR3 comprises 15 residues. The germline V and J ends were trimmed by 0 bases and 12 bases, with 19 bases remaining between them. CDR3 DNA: TGTGCCAGCAGCGTAGGTATGGGGAGCGATATTGGGCAGTTCTTC. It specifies CASSVGMGSDIGQFF. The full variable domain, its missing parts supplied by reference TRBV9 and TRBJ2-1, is DSGVTQTPKHLITATGQRVTLRCSPRSGDLSVYWYQQSLDQGLQFLIQYYNGEERAKGNILERFSAQQFPDLHSELNLSSLELGDSALYFCASSVGMGSDIGQFFGPGTRLTVL.

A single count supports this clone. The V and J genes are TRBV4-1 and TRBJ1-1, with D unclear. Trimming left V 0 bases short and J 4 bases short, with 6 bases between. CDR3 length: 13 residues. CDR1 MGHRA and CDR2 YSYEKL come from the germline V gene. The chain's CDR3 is CASSQDLPTEAFF. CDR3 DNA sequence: TGCGCCAGCAGCCAAGACCTCCCCACTGAAGCTTTCTTT.

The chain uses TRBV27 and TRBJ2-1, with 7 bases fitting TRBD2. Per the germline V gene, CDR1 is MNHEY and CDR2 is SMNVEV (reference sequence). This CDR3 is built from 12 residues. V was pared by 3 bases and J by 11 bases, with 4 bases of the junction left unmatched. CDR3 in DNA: TGTGCCAGCAGTTTGCTAGCGGAGAAGCAGTTCTTC. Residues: CASSLLAEKQFF.

CDR3 loop: CASSPVPGTGGTDTQYF. CDR3 sequence (DNA): TGTGCCAGCAGTCCCGTTCCGGGGACTGGGGGCACAGATACGCAGTATTTT. The chain couples TRBV2 to TRBJ2-3, with D possibly matching TRBD2 (6 bases). Germline assignment: CDR1 SNHLY and CDR2 FYNNEI. Trimming cost V 5 bases and J 1 base, with 19 bases left between them. The CDR3 is 17 amino acids.

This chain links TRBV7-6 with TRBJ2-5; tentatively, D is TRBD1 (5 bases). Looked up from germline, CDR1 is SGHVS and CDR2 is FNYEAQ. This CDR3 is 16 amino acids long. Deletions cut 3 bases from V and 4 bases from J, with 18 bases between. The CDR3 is CASSLGPTARSETQYF. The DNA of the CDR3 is TGTGCCAGCAGCTTGGGTCCGACAGCAAGATCAGAGACCCAGTACTTC.

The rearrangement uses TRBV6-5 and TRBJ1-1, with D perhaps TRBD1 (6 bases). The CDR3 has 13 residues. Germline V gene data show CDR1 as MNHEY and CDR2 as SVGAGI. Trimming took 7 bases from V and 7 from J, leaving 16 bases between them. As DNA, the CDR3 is TGTGCCAGCACCCCTCTTGGACAGAGTGAAGCTTTCTTT. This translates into CASTPLGQSEAFF.

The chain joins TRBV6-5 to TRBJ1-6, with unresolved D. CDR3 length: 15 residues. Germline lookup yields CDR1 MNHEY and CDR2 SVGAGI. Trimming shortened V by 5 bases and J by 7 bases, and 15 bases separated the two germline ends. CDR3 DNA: TGTGCCAGCAGTGTTCGGGGAACACAGAATTCACCCCTCCACTTT. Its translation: CASSVRGTQNSPLHF.